This TCR beta chain was observed in a study of T cell changes during pregnancy in multiple sclerosis. Trimming took 3 bases from V and 9 from J; bases not matched to a gene: 6. This CDR3 region has 14 residues. Germline CDR1 MNHEY, CDR2 SMNVEV (reference sequence). Assay: immunoSEQ multiplex PCR; the TCRdb copy retains only in-frame clones and omits some. The top ten clones hold 2.5% of a sample with about 84,000 clones, approximately 94% of them seen once. The J gene is TRBJ2-1, the V gene TRBV27, with 9 bases matching TRBD2. The clonotype was recovered from a female donor with multiple sclerosis, enrolled in a pregnancy study. The sample here was peripheral blood, taken in the third trimester of pregnancy. For the CDR3, the DNA is TGTGCCAGCAGTTTCGGCGGGGGGGTCTTTGAGCAGTTCTTC. Protein sequence: CASSFGGGVFEQFF.